These T cell receptor beta chains were read from a single sample in a study of CD8+CD57+ T cells in acquired aplastic anemia. TCRdb recomputed calls from the reads with MiXCR, one row per CDR3 protein. The data show roughly 220,000 distinct CDR3 sequences, 65% seen once. Input material: sorted CD4+, CD8+, or CD8+CD57+ T cells (not recorded which) from PBMCs. These receptors were taken from a human donor with aplastic anemia. Each CDR3 is given without its conserved first and last residue. Each record gives: V gene, J gene, CDR3 protein.

V: TRBV11-2
J: TRBJ2-1
CDR3: ASTWGPYNEQF

V: TRBV28
J: TRBJ2-7
CDR3: ASSSTMIGTSGFYEQY

V: TRBV7-2
J: TRBJ1-2
CDR3: ASSLALPGQGHGYT

V: TRBV7-6
J: TRBJ1-2
CDR3: ASSLGGFSGGYT

V: TRBV7-3
J: TRBJ1-2
CDR3: ASSLVGEGGYT

V: TRBV20-1
J: TRBJ1-1
CDR3: SANQDRYF

V: TRBV9
J: TRBJ1-4
CDR3: ASSPQIGNEKLF

V: TRBV7-8
J: TRBJ2-1
CDR3: ASSLRDVGLADNEQF

V: TRBV7-3
J: TRBJ2-5
CDR3: ASIFPGAEETQY

V: TRBV25-1
J: TRBJ1-5
CDR3: ASSGAGLIHLYSNQPQH

V: TRBV7-9
J: TRBJ2-5
CDR3: ASSPRLAGGLETQY

V: TRBV5-1
J: TRBJ2-6
CDR3: ASSFDYSGANVLT

V: TRBV29-1
J: TRBJ1-2
CDR3: SVTTGYGYT

V: TRBV12-3/TRBV12-4
J: TRBJ2-7
CDR3: ASTQGSYEQY

V: TRBV15
J: TRBJ2-7
CDR3: ATSRGPGTSYEQY

V: TRBV12-3/TRBV12-4
J: TRBJ2-5
CDR3: ASSSDRETQY

V: TRBV7-3
J: TRBJ2-1
CDR3: ASSLIAGTYSEQF

V: TRBV7-6
J: TRBJ2-2
CDR3: ASSLEPSGGGTGELF

V: TRBV7-2
J: TRBJ1-5
CDR3: ASSLVLGQPQH

V: TRBV12-3/TRBV12-4
J: TRBJ1-6
CDR3: ASSSIGGHSYNSPLH

V: TRBV7-3
J: TRBJ2-3
CDR3: ASRTSGRDTQY

V: TRBV10-3
J: TRBJ1-2
CDR3: AISGTGANYGYT

V: TRBV9
J: TRBJ2-7
CDR3: ASSADSLYEQY

V: TRBV19
J: TRBJ2-6
CDR3: ASSLVSGANVLT

V: TRBV7-8
J: TRBJ2-7
CDR3: ASSLGGTKASYEQY

V: TRBV7-3
J: TRBJ1-1
CDR3: ASSLGNRVTEAF

V: TRBV20-1
J: TRBJ1-4
CDR3: SAKFSGASGLF

V: TRBV7-2
J: TRBJ2-7
CDR3: ASSFTGGLSGEQY

V: TRBV2
J: TRBJ1-2
CDR3: ASSEQGTNYGYT

V: TRBV19
J: TRBJ2-2
CDR3: ASIQGPNTGELF

V: TRBV7-8
J: TRBJ2-3
CDR3: ASSLAGGRATDTQY

V: TRBV9
J: TRBJ2-7
CDR3: ASSPSDRVSYEQY

V: TRBV5-1
J: TRBJ2-3
CDR3: ASSGTGWADTQY

V: TRBV7-2
J: TRBJ1-3
CDR3: ASSHRQGKAGNTIY

V: TRBV19
J: TRBJ2-2
CDR3: ASSISYDTGELF

V: TRBV2
J: TRBJ1-2
CDR3: ASMNMGLYGYT

V: TRBV4-2
J: TRBJ2-1
CDR3: ASSQASGIPGEQF

V: TRBV7-3
J: TRBJ2-1
CDR3: ASSLGDGLEQF

V: TRBV19
J: TRBJ2-3
CDR3: ASSLQAVDTQY

V: TRBV15
J: TRBJ2-5
CDR3: ATSIGQRWEETQY

V: TRBV7-6
J: TRBJ2-5
CDR3: ASSSAGEGETQY

V: TRBV7-9
J: TRBJ2-7
CDR3: ASSQRAGTDEQY

V: TRBV15
J: TRBJ2-4
CDR3: ATSRGSGAGLNIQY

V: TRBV4-1
J: TRBJ1-2
CDR3: ASSQDDNFYGYT

V: TRBV9
J: TRBJ2-1
CDR3: ASSVGHNEQF

V: TRBV5-4
J: TRBJ2-7
CDR3: ASSVPVGGRNEQY

V: TRBV4-2
J: TRBJ2-2
CDR3: ASSESRITAGELF

V: TRBV20-1
J: TRBJ2-7
CDR3: SSTSGGYEQY

V: TRBV24-1
J: TRBJ2-5
CDR3: ATSDLQETQY

V: TRBV5-1
J: TRBJ1-2
CDR3: ASSLGSAGPWGYT

V: TRBV10-3
J: TRBJ2-1
CDR3: AIAERYNEQF

V: TRBV4-1
J: TRBJ2-7
CDR3: ASSQEGQRPSYEQY

V: TRBV6-5
J: TRBJ1-2
CDR3: ASSYSAPGFGYT

V: TRBV4-1
J: TRBJ2-2
CDR3: ASSKSGTGFTGELF

V: TRBV5-1
J: TRBJ1-4
CDR3: ASREGALATNEKLF

V: TRBV5-1
J: TRBJ2-3
CDR3: ASSFGGAGTDTQY

V: TRBV15
J: TRBJ2-1
CDR3: ATSSSRSGQAFDEQF